Sequencing of this T cell receptor (beta chain) was carried out in a study of blood T cells in healthy people across ages (dated by TCRdb to about 2015). At the level of the whole study: In model experiments, template switching captured about one uniquely barcoded TCR beta cDNA molecule for every two T cells. Using deep sequencing normalized with unique cDNA molecular identifiers, the study measured how TCR beta repertoire diversity changes with age. Four age groups were formed from the donors: young (average roughly 16 years), middle-aged (approximately 40), aged (roughly 56) and long-lived (about 80). Two additional independent replicas of 1 million unique cDNA reads from the same blood draw were analyzed for two donors (one aged 18 to 29 and one aged 80 or older). To avoid experimental bias, donors of different ages were spread randomly across the sequencing lanes. Findings and caveats that apply to the study as a whole: Because profiling used bulk unsorted PBMCs, naive and antigen-experienced compartments could not be compared conclusively. Compared with the aged group, the long-lived group had more naive CD4+ T cells, fewer expanded clones and increased TCR diversity, suggesting age selection. Observed TCR beta diversity correlated strongly with the percentage of naive T cells measured by flow cytometry. As age increased, observed TCR beta diversity per million T cells dropped in a roughly linear way, and a significant reduction was already evident by age 40. Estimates of total diversity from one million sequenced T cells were regarded as lower bounds and underestimates. Because the CMV infection status of the donors was unknown, age-related changes in expanded clonotypes may potentially have been confounded.

The protocol used for the library was 5' RACE. The sequencing machine was an Illumina HiSeq 2500. A second PCR of about 7 to 12 cycles was run with a J-beta primer mix and a sample-barcoded 5' primer. Each TCR beta cDNA molecule received a unique molecular identifier from a template-switch 5' adaptor carrying 12 random nucleotides. Each sample yielded at least 2.5 million CDR3-containing paired-end reads. First-strand cDNA synthesis was performed from all RNA using the Mint cDNA synthesis kit, with priming by a TRBC-specific oligonucleotide. Following uracil-DNA glycosylase treatment, a first 18-cycle PCR with universal primers M1SS and BC2_uni_R was performed on all cDNA. The published analysis was carried out like this. For normalization, 1 million high-quality reads, each with a distinct molecular identifier, were randomly selected from each sample. Instead of being binned into consensus sequences, reads that shared molecular identifiers were thrown out. MiTCR, with a Q25 quality threshold and the strictest error-elimination algorithm, was used for CDR3 identification, clonotype clustering and error correction. A nonparametric unseen species model using Euler transformation provided a lower-bound estimate of total TCR beta diversity. Using fastp trimming at Q25 and MiXCR clonotype assembly, TCRdb reanalyzed the public sequencing data and kept in-frame beta chains. One record per CDR3 amino acid sequence lists the most common genes and DNA. These V and J calls are TCRdb output, not the study's own analysis. This sample is represented by 1.2 million to 1.5 million distinct CDR3 sequences; around 42% of them were singletons. Roughly 7.9% of the sample is held by the ten biggest clonotypes.

This clonotype has more than one count but fewer than ten. The antigen this receptor binds is unknown. The record has no base qualities; no much larger clone is one base away. The donors were under 40 Caucasian individuals from Russia, aged roughly 6 to 100 years, who were systemically healthy. Each donor gave ten milliliters of peripheral blood, collected into EDTA-treated Vacutainer tubes. Ficoll-Paque density-gradient centrifugation was used to isolate PBMCs, with at least 6.5 million per sample. Trizol reagent was used to extract total RNA from the PBMCs, yielding at least 5.5 micrograms per sample. The percentages of naive CD45RAhigh/CD27high T cells were determined by flow cytometry on a PBMC aliquot from every donor. V is pruned by 8 bases and J by 6 bases, leaving 13 bases of the junction without a gene match. Reading from cysteine to phenylalanine, the CDR3 counts 15 amino acids. Only the CDR3 DNA is retained, 45 bases long and in frame from the first base.

Recombination joined TRBV12-3 or TRBV12-4 with TRBJ2-1; the central 7 bases match TRBD2. This TCR was recovered from a woman between 18 and 29 years old in good health. Material for sequencing was blood. The nucleotides read TGTGCCAGCGGCCGGGCGGGAGTTGGGGGCAATGAGCAGTTCTTC. It translates as CASGRAGVGGNEQFF.